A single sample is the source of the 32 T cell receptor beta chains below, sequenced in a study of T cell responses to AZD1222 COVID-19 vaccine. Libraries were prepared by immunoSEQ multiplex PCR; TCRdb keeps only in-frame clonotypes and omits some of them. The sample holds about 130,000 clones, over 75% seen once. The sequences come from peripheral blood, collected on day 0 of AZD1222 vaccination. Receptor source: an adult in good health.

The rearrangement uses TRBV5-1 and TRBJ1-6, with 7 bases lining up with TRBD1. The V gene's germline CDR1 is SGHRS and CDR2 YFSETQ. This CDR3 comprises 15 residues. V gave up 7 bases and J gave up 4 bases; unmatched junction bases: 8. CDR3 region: CASRDGQDYNSPLHF. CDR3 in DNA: TGCGCCAGCCGAGACGGACAGGATTATAATTCACCCCTCCACTTT.

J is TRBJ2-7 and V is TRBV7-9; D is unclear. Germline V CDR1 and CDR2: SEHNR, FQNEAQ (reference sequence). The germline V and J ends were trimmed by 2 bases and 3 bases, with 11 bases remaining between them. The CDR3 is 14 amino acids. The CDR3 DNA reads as TGTGCCAGCAGCTTAAAACCGGCACTCTACGAGCAGTACTTC. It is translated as CASSLKPALYEQYF.

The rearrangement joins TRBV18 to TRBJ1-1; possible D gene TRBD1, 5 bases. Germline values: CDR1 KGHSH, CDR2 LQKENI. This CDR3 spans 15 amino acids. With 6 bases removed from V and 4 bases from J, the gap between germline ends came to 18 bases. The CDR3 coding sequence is TGTGCCAGCTCCGATCGGAAGGGGTCGAGCACTGAAGCTTTCTTT. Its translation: CASSDRKGSSTEAFF.

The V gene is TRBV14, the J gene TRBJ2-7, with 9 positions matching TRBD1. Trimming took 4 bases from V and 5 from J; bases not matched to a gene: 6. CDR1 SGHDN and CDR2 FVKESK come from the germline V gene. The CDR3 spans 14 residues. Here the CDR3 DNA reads TGTGCCAGCAGCCCGGGACAGGGTTCTCACGAGCAGTACTTC. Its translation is CASSPGQGSHEQYF.

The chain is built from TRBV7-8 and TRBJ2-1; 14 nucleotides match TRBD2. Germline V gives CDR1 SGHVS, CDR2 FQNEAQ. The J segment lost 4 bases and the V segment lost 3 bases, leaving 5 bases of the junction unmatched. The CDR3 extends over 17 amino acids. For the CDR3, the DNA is TGTGCCAGCAGCTTCGGGACTAGCGGGAGTTTTTACAATGAGCAGTTCTTC. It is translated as CASSFGTSGSFYNEQFF.

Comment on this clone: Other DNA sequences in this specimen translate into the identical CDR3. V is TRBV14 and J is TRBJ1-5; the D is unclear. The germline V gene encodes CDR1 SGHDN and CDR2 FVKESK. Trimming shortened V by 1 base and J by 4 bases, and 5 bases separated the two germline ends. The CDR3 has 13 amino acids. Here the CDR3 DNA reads TGTGCCAGCAGCCAAGGAGTAAATCAGCCCCAGCATTTT. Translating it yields CASSQGVNQPQHF.

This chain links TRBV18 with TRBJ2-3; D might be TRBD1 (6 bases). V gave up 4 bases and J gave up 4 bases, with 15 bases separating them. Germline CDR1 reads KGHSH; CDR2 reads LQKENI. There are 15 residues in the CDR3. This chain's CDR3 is CASSREQTGADTQYF. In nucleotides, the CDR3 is TGTGCCAGCTCACGCGAACAGACAGGAGCAGATACGCAGTATTTT.

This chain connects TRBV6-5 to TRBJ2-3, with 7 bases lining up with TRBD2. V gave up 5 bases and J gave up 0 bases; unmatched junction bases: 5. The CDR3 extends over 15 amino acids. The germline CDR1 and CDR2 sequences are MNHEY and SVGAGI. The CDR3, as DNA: TGTGCCAGCAGTCTACTAGCGTCTAGCACAGATACGCAGTATTTT. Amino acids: CASSLLASSTDTQYF.

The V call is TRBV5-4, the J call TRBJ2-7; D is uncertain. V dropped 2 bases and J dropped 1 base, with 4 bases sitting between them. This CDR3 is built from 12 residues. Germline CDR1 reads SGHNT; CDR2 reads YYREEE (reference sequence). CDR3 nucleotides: TGTGCCAGCAGCTTACCTTCCTACGAGCAGTACTTC. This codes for CASSLPSYEQYF. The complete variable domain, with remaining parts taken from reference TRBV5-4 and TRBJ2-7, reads ETGVTQSPTHLIKTRGQQVTLRCSSQSGHNTVSWYQQALGQGPQFIFQYYREEENGRGNFPPRFSGLQFPNYSSELNVNALELDDSALYLCASSLPSYEQYFGPGTRLTVT.

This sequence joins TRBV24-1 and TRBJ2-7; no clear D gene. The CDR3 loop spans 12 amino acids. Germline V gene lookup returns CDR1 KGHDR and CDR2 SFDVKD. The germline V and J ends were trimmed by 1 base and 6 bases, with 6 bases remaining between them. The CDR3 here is CATSDLYGEQYF. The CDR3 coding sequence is TGTGCCACCAGTGATTTATACGGCGAGCAGTACTTC.

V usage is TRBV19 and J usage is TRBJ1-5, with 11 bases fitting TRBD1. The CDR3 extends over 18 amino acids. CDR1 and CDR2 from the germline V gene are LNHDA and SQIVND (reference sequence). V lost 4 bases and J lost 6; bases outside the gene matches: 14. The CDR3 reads CASSKGGIGQGATQPQHF. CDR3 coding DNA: TGTGCCAGTAGTAAGGGGGGTATTGGACAGGGGGCGACTCAGCCCCAGCATTTT. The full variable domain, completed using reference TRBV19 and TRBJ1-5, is DGGITQSPKYLFRKEGQNVTLSCEQNLNHDAMYWYRQDPGQGLRLIYYSQIVNDFQKGDIAEGYSVSREKKESFPLTVTSAQKNPTAFYLCASSKGGIGQGATQPQHFGDGTRLSIL.

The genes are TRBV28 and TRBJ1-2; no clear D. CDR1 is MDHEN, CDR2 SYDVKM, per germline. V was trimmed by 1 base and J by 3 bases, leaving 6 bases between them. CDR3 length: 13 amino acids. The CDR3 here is CASSLLWDYGYTF. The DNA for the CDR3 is TGTGCCAGCAGTTTATTGTGGGACTATGGCTACACCTTC.

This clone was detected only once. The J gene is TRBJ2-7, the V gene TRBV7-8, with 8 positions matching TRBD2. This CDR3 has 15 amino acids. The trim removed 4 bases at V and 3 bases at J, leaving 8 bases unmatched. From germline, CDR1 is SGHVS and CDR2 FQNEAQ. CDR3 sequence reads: CASSSYGGASYEQYF. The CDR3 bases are TGTGCCAGCAGCTCCTACGGGGGGGCAAGCTACGAGCAGTACTTC.

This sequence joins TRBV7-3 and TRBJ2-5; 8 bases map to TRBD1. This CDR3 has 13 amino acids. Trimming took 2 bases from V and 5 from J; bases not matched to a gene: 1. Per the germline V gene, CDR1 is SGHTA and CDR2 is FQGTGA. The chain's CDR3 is CASSLDRGETQYF. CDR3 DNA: TGTGCCAGCAGCTTAGACAGGGGCGAGACCCAGTACTTC.

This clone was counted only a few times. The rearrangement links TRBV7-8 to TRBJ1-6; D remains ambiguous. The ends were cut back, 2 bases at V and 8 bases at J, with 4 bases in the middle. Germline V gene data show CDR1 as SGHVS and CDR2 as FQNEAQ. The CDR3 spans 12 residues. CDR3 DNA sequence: TGTGCCAGCAGCTTATGGGATTCACCCCTCCACTTT. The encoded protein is CASSLWDSPLHF.

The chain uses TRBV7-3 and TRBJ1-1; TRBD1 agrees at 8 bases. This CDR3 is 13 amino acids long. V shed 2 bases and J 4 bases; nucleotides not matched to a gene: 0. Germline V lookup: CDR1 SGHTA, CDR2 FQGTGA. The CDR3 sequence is CASSLGQGTEAFF. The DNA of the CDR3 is TGTGCCAGCAGCTTAGGACAGGGCACTGAAGCTTTCTTT.

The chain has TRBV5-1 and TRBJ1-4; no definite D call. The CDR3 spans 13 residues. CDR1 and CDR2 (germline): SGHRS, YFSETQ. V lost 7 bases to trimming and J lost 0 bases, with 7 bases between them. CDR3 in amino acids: CASRNSTNEKLFF. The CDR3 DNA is TGCGCCAGCCGCAATTCAACTAATGAAAAACTGTTTTTT.

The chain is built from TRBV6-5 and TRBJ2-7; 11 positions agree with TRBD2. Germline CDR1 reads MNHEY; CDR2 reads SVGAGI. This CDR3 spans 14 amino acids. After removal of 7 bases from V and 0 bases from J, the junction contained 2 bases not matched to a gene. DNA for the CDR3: TGTGCCAGCACCCTAGCGGGGGGCTCCTACGAGCAGTACTTC. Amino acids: CASTLAGGSYEQYF.

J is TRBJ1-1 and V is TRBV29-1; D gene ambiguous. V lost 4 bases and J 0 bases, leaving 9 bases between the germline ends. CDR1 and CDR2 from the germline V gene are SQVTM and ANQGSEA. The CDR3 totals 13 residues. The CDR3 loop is CSVVIQMNTEAFF. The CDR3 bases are TGCAGCGTTGTTATTCAAATGAACACTGAAGCTTTCTTT.

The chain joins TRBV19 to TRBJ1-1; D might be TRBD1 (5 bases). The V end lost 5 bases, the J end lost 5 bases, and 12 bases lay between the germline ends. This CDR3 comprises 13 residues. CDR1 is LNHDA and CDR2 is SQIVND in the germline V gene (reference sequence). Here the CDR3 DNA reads TGTGCCAGTAGTCGGCAGGGAACTACTGAAGCTTTCTTT. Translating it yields CASSRQGTTEAFF.

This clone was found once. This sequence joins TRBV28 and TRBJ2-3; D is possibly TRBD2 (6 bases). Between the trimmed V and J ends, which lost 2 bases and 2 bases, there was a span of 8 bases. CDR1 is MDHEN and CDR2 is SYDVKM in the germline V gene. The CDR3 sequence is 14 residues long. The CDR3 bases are TGTGCCAGCAGTTTAGCGGGGAACACAGATACGCAGTATTTT. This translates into CASSLAGNTDTQYF.

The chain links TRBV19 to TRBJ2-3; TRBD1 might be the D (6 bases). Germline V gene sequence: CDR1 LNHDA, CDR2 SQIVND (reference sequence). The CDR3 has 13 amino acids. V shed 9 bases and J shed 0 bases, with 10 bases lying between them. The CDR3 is CASRDTSTDTQYF. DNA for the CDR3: TGTGCCAGCCGGGACACCAGCACAGATACGCAGTATTTT. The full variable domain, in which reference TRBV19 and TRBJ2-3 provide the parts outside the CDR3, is DGGITQSPKYLFRKEGQNVTLSCEQNLNHDAMYWYRQDPGQGLRLIYYSQIVNDFQKGDIAEGYSVSREKKESFPLTVTSAQKNPTAFYLCASRDTSTDTQYFGPGTRLTVL.

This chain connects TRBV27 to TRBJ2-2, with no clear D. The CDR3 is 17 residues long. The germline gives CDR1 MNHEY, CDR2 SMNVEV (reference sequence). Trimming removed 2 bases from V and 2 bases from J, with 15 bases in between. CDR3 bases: TGTGCCAGCAGTTTAAGGAAGTTGGTGCCAAACACCGGGGAGCTGTTTTTT. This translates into CASSLRKLVPNTGELFF.

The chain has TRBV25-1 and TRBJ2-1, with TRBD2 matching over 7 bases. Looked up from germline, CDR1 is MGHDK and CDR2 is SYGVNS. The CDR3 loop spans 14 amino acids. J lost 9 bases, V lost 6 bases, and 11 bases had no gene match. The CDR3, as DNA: TGTGCCAGCAGCACTAGTGGGACTACGATTGAGCAGTTCTTC. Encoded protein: CASSTSGTTIEQFF.

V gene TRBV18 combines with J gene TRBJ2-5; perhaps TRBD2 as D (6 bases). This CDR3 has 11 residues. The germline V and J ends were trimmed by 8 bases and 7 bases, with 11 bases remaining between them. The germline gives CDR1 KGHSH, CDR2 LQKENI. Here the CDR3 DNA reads TGTGCCAGCCACACGGAGGGGACCCAGTACTTC. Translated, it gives CASHTEGTQYF. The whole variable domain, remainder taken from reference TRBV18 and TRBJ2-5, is NAGVMQNPRHLVRRRGQEARLRCSPMKGHSHVYWYRQLPEEGLKFMVYLQKENIIDESGMPKERFSAEFPKEGPSILRIQQVVRGDSAAYFCASHTEGTQYFGPGTRLLVL.

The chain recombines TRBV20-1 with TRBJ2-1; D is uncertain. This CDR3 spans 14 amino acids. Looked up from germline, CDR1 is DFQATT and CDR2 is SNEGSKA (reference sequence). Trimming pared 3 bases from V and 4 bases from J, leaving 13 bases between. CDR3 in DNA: TGCAGTGCTAGTAGGCGTACCTCTTACAATGAGCAGTTCTTC. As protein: CSASRRTSYNEQFF.

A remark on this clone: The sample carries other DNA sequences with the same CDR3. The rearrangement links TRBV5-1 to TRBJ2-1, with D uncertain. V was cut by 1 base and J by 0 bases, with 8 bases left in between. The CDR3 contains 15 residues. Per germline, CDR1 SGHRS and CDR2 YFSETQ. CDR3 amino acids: CASSLLGFSYNEQFF. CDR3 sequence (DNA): TGCGCCAGCAGCTTGCTCGGGTTCTCCTACAATGAGCAGTTCTTC.

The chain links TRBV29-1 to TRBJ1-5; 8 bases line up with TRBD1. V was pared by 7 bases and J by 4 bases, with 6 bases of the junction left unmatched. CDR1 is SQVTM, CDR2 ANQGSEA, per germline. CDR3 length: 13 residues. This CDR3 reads CSAGQGLNQPQHF. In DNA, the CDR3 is TGCAGCGCTGGACAGGGACTTAATCAGCCCCAGCATTTT.

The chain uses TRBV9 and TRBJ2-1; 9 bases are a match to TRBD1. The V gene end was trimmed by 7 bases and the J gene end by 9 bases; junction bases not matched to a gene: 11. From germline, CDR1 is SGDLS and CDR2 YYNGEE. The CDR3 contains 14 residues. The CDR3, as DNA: TGTGCCAGCGGCCGGGACAGGGTGGTCGGTGAGCAGTTCTTC. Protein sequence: CASGRDRVVGEQFF.

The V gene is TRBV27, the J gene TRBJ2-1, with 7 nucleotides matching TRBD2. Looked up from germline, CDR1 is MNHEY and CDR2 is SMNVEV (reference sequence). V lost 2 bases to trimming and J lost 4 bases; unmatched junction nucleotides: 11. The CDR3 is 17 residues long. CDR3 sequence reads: CASSLGFRGEYYNEQFF. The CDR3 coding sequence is TGTGCCAGCAGTTTAGGGTTTCGGGGGGAGTATTACAATGAGCAGTTCTTC.

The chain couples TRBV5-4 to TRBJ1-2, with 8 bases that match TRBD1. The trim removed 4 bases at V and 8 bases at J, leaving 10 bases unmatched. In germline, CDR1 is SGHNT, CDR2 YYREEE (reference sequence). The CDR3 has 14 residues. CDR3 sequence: CASSPETGVGGYTF. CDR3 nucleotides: TGTGCCAGCAGCCCAGAGACAGGGGTAGGGGGCTACACCTTC. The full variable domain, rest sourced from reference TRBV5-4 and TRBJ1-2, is ETGVTQSPTHLIKTRGQQVTLRCSSQSGHNTVSWYQQALGQGPQFIFQYYREEENGRGNFPPRFSGLQFPNYSSELNVNALELDDSALYLCASSPETGVGGYTFGSGTRLTVV.

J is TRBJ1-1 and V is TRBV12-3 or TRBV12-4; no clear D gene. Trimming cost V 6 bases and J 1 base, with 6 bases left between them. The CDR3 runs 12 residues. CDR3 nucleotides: TGTGCCAGCAGCGCCCCGAACACTGAAGCTTTCTTT. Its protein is CASSAPNTEAFF.